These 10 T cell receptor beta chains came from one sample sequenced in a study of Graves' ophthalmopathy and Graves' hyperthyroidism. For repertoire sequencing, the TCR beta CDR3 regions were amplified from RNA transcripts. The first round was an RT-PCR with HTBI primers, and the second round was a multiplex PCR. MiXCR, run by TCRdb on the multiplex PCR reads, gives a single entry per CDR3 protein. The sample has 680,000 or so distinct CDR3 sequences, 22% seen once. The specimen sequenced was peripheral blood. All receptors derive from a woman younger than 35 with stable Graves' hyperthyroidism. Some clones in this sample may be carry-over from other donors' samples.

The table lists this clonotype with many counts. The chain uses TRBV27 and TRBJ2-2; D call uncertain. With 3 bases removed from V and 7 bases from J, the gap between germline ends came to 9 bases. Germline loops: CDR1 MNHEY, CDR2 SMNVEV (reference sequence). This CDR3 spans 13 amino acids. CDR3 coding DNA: TGTGCCAGCAGTTTTTATAGTGACGGGGAGCTGTTTTTT. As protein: CASSFYSDGELFF.

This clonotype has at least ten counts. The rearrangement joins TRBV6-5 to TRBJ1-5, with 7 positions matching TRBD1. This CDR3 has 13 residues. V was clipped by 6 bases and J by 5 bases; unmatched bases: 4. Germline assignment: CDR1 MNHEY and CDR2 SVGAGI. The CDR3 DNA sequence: TGTGCCAGCAGACGGGGACAGCATCAGCCCCAGCATTTT. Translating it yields CASRRGQHQPQHF.

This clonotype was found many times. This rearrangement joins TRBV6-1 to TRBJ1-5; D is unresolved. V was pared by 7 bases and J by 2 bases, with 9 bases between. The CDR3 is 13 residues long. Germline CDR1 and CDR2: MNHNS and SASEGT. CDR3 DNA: TGTGCCAGCAACCCTGGGGGCAATCAGCCCCAGCATTTT. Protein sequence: CASNPGGNQPQHF.

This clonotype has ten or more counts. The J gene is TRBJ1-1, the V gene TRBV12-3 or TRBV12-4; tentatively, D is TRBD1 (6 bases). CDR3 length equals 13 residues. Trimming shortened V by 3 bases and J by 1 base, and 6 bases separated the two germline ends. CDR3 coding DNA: TGTGCCAGCAGTTTGGGGGCGAACACTGAAGCTTTCTTT. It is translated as CASSLGANTEAFF.

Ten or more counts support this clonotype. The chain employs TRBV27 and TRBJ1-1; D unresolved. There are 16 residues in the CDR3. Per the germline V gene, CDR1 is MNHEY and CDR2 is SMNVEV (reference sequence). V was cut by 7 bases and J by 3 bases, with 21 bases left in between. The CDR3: CASILFGSSPHTEAFF. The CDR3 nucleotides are TGTGCCAGCATCCTCTTTGGGTCGAGTCCTCACACTGAAGCTTTCTTT.

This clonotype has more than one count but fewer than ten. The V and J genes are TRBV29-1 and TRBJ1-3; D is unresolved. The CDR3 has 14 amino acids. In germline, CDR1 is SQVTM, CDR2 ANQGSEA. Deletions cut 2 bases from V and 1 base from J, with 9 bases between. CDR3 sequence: CSVEPGGSGNTIYF. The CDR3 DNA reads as TGCAGCGTTGAACCTGGAGGATCTGGAAACACCATATATTTT.

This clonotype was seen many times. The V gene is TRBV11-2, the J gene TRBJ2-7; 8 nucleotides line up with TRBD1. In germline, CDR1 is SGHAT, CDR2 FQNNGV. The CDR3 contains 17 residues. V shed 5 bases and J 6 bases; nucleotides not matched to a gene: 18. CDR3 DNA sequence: TGTGCCAGCAGCCACCTTTTCCCATCAGGGGGCCGGGGCGAGCAGTACTTC. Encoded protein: CASSHLFPSGGRGEQYF.

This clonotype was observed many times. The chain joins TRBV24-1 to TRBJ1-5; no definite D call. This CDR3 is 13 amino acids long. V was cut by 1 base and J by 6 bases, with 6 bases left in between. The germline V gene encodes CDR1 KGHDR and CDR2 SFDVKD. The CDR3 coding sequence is TGTGCCACCAGTGATTTTTTCGGTCAGCCCCAGCATTTT. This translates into CATSDFFGQPQHF.

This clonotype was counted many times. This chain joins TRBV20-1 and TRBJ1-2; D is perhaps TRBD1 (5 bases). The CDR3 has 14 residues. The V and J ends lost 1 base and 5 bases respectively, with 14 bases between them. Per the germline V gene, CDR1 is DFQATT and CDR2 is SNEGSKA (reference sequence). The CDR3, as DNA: TGCAGTGCTAGAGGGGGGTGGAGTGGGTATGGCTACACCTTC. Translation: CSARGGWSGYGYTF.

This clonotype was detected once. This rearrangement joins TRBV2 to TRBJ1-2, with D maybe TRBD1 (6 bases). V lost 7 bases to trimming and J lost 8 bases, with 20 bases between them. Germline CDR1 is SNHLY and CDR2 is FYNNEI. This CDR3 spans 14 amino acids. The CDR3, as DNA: TGTGCCAGCACAACAGGGAGGCTTATCCGAGGCTACACCTTC. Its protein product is CASTTGRLIRGYTF.